This T cell receptor beta chain originates from a study of blood T cell repertoires in COVID-19. The CDR3 has 17 amino acids. J gave up 8 bases and V 1 base, and 9 bases lay outside the gene matches. CDR1 and CDR2 from the germline V gene are LGHDT and YNNKEL (reference sequence). The protocol was immunoSEQ multiplex PCR, while the TCRdb copy is restricted to in-frame clones and leaves out a portion. The table shows 280,000 or so clones, with 90% occurring only once. Material: PBMCs or T cells enriched from blood (not recorded which). The clonotype was recovered from a woman between 18 and 29 years old with acute COVID-19. The rearrangement uses TRBV3-1 (or the pseudogene TRBV3-2) and TRBJ2-3; TRBD2 aligns across 13 bases. The DNA of the CDR3 is TGTGCCAGCAGCCAAGGTAGGACTAGCGGGAGAAGGGGTACGCAGTATTTT. Protein product: CASSQGRTSGRRGTQYF.